This entry describes one T cell receptor (beta chain). An even split of each subset's genomic DNA across several immunoSEQ plates was performed. TCRdb's copy holds only in-frame clones and misses some; the assay was immunoSEQ multiplex PCR. This sample carries hundreds of thousands of clones, 90% to 97% of them seen once, and the ten largest clones take less than 0.06%. These data are taken from a study of shared clonotypes between healthy human individuals. Trimming pared 10 bases from V and 2 bases from J, leaving 15 bases between. Germline CDR1 reads MDHEN; CDR2 reads SYDVKM. This CDR3 comprises 15 residues.

Sample: naive CD4+ T cells sorted from blood. Subset in this sample: CD45RA+ positively selected. The V and J genes are TRBV28 and TRBJ1-6, with a weak D call TRBD1 (5 bases). The sequence was obtained from a woman under 40 in good health. The CDR3 DNA is TGTGCCACCCAGAGGGGCGCTCCCTATAATTCACCCCTCCACTTT. This encodes CATQRGAPYNSPLHF.